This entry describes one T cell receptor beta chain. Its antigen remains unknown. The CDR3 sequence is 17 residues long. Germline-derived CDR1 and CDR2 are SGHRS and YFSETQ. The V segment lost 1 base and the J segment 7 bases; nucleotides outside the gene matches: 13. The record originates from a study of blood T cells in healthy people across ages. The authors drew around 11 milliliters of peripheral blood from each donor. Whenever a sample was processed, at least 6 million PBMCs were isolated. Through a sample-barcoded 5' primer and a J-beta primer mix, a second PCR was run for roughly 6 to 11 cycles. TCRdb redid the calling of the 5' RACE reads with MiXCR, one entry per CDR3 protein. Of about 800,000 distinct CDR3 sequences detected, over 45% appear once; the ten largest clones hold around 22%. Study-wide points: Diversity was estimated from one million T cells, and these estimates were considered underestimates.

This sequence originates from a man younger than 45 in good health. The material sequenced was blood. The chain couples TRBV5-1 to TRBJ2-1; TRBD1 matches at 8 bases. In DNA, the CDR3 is TGCGCCAGCAGCTTGCCGCCCGGACAGGGTATGAAGAATGAGCAGTTCTTC. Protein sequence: CASSLPPGQGMKNEQFF. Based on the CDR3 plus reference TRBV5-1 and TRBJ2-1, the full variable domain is KAGVTQTPRYLIKTRGQQVTLSCSPISGHRSVSWYQQTPGQGLQFLFEYFSETQRNKGNFPGRFSGRQFSNSRSEMNVSTLELGDSALYLCASSLPPGQGMKNEQFFGPGTRLTVL.